This T cell receptor (beta chain) was observed in a study of regulatory T cells in long-lasting Graves disease. Time point defined: newly diagnosed GD, antithyroid drugs for less than 3 months. The TCR library was prepared using RNA isolated from PBMCs. It was an endocrinology department in Xi'an, China, that provided the patients. Assembly of TCR beta libraries relied on iRepertoire HTBI primers together with Arm-PCR of CDR3 regions. One entry per CDR3 protein, called by TCRdb with MiXCR from the multiplex PCR reads. The sample consists of around 470,000 distinct CDR3 sequences, about 15% of them appearing once. This same sample was also part of a study on T cells in Graves' hyperthyroidism and ophthalmopathy. Per that study: A set of HTBI primers served as the primers for a first-round RT-PCR of the TCR CDR3. Through a model of 13 V-J features, ophthalmopathy was separated from stable hyperthyroidism.

The clonotype was recovered from a woman between 50 and 59 years old with Graves disease. The sequenced sample was peripheral blood mononuclear cells (PBMCs), obtained at new diagnosis, from a patient treated with antithyroid drugs.

The CDR3 DNA reads as TGTGCCAGTAGTCCTGTACAGGGGGCGGTGGGGATCAGCCCCCAGCATTTT. This sequence encodes CASSPVQGAVGISPQHF. The chain is built from TRBV19 and TRBJ1-5; 9 nucleotides agree with TRBD1. The V gene's germline CDR1 is LNHDA and CDR2 SQIVND (reference sequence). This CDR3 spans 17 amino acids. The junction had 18 bases not matched to a gene; V was cut back by 5 bases and J by 10 bases.